This paragraph reports one TCR beta chain. Its antigen is currently unknown. Libraries were prepared by immunoSEQ multiplex PCR; TCRdb keeps only in-frame clonotypes and omits some of them. This table has about 18,000 clones, more than 65% appearing once. This sample was included in a study of sequential checkpoint blockade in melanoma. The overall study: Maintenance nivolumab came after either treatment sequence. Study-level findings and limits: Pretreatment TIL clonality tracked with response in the nivolumab-first arm.

Treatment noted: randomized to nivolumab then ipilimumab (arm A) or the reverse (arm B). Trimming removed 0 bases at V and 1 base at J, with 12 bases between. Germline CDR1 is LGHNT and CDR2 is FRNRAP. This CDR3 is built from 16 residues. The sequence was collected from a human donor with melanoma. This chain uses TRBV12-5 with TRBJ1-1, with D unresolved. The sample in question was tumor tissue (inferred from file names), obtained from a patient given nivolumab and ipilimumab in sequence. The CDR3 DNA follows: TGTGCTAGTGGTTTGGTACGAGCCCGAAAGAACACTGAAGCTTTCTTT. Encoded protein: CASGLVRARKNTEAFF.